This T cell receptor (beta chain) appears in the sequencing data of a study of post-analysis software for immune sequencing data (dated by TCRdb to about 2015). About the full investigation: Relapsing-remitting, secondary progressive and progressive-relapsing multiple sclerosis were recorded as disease courses, and subtype annotation was lacking for some patients. The multiple sclerosis patient repertoires were compared with 11 previously published healthy control repertoires from donors aged about 6 to 28 years. A subset of samples was prepared in parallel using single-end sample barcoding, then pooled and co-amplified after Illumina adapter ligation. What the work shows at the level of the full study, not this receptor alone: Compared with controls, multiple sclerosis patients had significantly lower normalized Chao1 diversity, a finding suggesting substantial peripheral T-cell clonal expansion. Direct clustering with F measure showed strong co-clustering of samples prepared in the same batch, prompting a batch-effect correction. The control group was slightly older than the multiple sclerosis patient group. Roughly 5 TRBV segments, including TRBV5-6, TRBV5-1 and TRBV20-1, were significantly more frequent in patients than controls.

Inclusive of the bounding cysteine and phenylalanine, the CDR3 is 14 residues long. Of all the DNA, just the CDR3 is kept, 42 bases in frame from base 1. The CDR1 and CDR2 encoded by the germline V gene (reference sequence) are DFQATT and SNEGSKA. The V end loses 5 bases and the J end loses 3 bases, and a stretch of 16 bases separates them. The table lists this clonotype with a few counts. Its antigen target is currently unknown. No quality values exist for individual bases; no much larger clone is one base distant. Receptors were amplified or captured by PCR. TCRdb records Illumina HiSeq 2500 as the sequencer. Unique molecular identifiers were incorporated into TCR beta cDNA libraries to reduce PCR and sequencing biases. Roughly 0.5 million cDNA molecules were obtained per 1 to 10 million input T cells, so each molecule approximated one T cell. Patient libraries were prepared and sequenced with the same protocol used for the earlier healthy control dataset. Within a given batch, samples were prepared together, multiplexed and sequenced on the same HiSeq lane. The source study handled its data this way. Raw barcoded reads were processed with MIGEC, and single-read molecular identifier groups were discarded before consensus assembly and CDR3 extraction. VDJtools was used for post-analysis of the clonotype tables, and diversity was normalized by down-sampling every dataset to the size of the smallest sample. In repertoire overlap clustering, CDR3 amino acid sequences, but not nucleotide sequences, were matched to correct batch-related cross-sample contamination. Using fastp at Q25 and MiXCR, TCRdb reprocessed the public reads and kept productive beta chains. Each CDR3 protein appears once, grouped with its most common genes and DNA. Clone size and V and J calls follow TCRdb, not the original study. The sample table contains about half a million distinct CDR3 sequences; only one count was recorded for around a third of them. Under 7% of the sample belongs to the ten largest clones.

To demonstrate the VDJtools post-analysis software, the study profiled TCR beta repertoires from the peripheral blood of 13 young patients with multiple sclerosis. The multiple sclerosis patients were children and adolescents ranging in age from roughly 6 to 16 years. This clonotype was obtained from a girl aged 2-17 years with multiple sclerosis. The chain uses TRBV20-1 and TRBJ1-2; a confident D gene designation cannot be given. The specimen was blood. The CDR3 is CSAPLGRQDYGYTF. The DNA sequence is TGCAGTGCTCCCCTCGGCAGACAAGACTATGGCTACACCTTC.